This TCR beta chain was obtained from a study of Ad26.COV2.S vaccination and SARS-CoV-2 variants. Across the whole study: Once, or twice with 56 days between doses, Ad26.COV2.S was given intramuscularly. The study's findings and limits: Marked by substantial breadth, spike-specific CD8+ and CD4+ T cell responses were reportedly seen after vaccination. Those who received vaccine or placebo ended up with similar non-spike TCR breadth.

The table came from immunoSEQ multiplex PCR; TCRdb's copy has only in-frame clones and leaves some out. The table shows about 440,000 clones, with roughly 87% occurring only once. CDR3 length: 13 amino acids. From germline, CDR1 is SGHRS and CDR2 YFSETQ. V was pared by 0 bases and J by 4 bases, with 5 bases between. About this clone itself: Its cognate antigen is unknown. This sample includes further DNA sequences coding for the same CDR3.

Described treatment: about 20 received Ad26.COV2.S at low or high dose, single or two shots; about 5 received placebo; per-sample allocation not given. Day 63 following the first vaccine or placebo injection was when the samples were taken. In Boston, the donor was an adult between 18-55 years of age. This clonotype was obtained from a person between 18 and 59 years old who received the Ad26.COV2.S COVID-19 vaccine or a placebo. The material was peripheral blood, obtained in a trial of Ad26.COV2.S vaccine versus placebo. This sequence joins TRBV5-1 and TRBJ2-1; tentatively, D is TRBD2 (5 bases). In DNA form, the CDR3 reads TGCGCCAGCAGCTTGGGCGGGTACAATGAGCAGTTCTTC. Its translation is CASSLGGYNEQFF. Using reference TRBV5-1 and TRBJ2-1 for the parts outside the CDR3, the full variable domain is KAGVTQTPRYLIKTRGQQVTLSCSPISGHRSVSWYQQTPGQGLQFLFEYFSETQRNKGNFPGRFSGRQFSNSRSEMNVSTLELGDSALYLCASSLGGYNEQFFGPGTRLTVL.